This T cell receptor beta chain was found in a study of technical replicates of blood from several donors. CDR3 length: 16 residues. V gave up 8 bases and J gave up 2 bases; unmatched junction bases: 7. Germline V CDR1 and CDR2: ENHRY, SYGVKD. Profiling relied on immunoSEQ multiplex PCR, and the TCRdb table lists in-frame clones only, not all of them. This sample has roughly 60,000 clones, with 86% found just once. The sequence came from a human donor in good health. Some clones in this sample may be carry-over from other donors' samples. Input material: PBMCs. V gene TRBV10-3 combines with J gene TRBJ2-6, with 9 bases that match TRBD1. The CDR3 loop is CAIAGQGLTGANVLTF. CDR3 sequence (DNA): TGTGCCATCGCGGGACAGGGCTTGACTGGGGCCAACGTCCTGACTTTC.